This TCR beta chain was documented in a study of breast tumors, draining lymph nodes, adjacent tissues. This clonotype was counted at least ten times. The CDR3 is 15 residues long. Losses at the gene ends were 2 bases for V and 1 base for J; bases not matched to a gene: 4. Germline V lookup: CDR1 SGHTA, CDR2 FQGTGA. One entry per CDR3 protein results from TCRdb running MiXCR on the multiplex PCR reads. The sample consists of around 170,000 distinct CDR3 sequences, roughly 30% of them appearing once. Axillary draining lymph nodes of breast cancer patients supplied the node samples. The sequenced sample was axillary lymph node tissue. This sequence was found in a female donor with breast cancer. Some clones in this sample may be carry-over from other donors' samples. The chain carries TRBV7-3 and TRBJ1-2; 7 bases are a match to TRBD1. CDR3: CASSLAAGGNYGYTF. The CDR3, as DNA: TGTGCCAGCAGCTTAGCGGCAGGGGGTAACTATGGCTACACCTTC.